The 27 T cell receptor beta chains below all came from one sample that was sequenced in a study of blood T cell repertoires in COVID-19. Sequenced by immunoSEQ multiplex PCR; TCRdb stores in-frame clones only, minus some. The table records tens of thousands of clones, 79% of them present only once. Material: peripheral blood. The receptors shown here come from a human donor in a cohort sampled during active COVID-19.

This clone was counted once. This rearrangement joins TRBV18 to TRBJ1-6; D unclear. With 8 bases removed from V and 6 bases from J, the gap between germline ends came to 8 bases. Germline loops: CDR1 KGHSH, CDR2 LQKENI. The CDR3 runs 12 residues. The CDR3 sequence: CASGLSNSPLHF. As DNA, the CDR3 is TGTGCCAGCGGACTGAGTAATTCACCCCTCCACTTT.

The chain combines TRBV6-5 with TRBJ1-1, with D perhaps TRBD1 (6 bases). Germline CDR1 reads MNHEY; CDR2 reads SVGAGI. The CDR3 is 15 residues long. The ends were cut back, 8 bases at V and 5 bases at J, with 21 bases in the middle. CDR3 in amino acids: CASLDPKRGWTEAFF. The CDR3 nucleotides are TGTGCCAGCCTAGACCCTAAGAGGGGGTGGACTGAAGCTTTCTTT.

The V gene is TRBV10-3, the J gene TRBJ2-7, with 14 bases that match TRBD2. Germline CDR1 reads ENHRY; CDR2 reads SYGVKD. The CDR3 totals 16 residues. Trimming cost V 3 bases and J 3 bases; bases outside gene matches: 4. CDR3 protein: CAISEGGLAGVYEQYF. In nucleotides, the CDR3 is TGTGCCATCAGTGAAGGGGGACTAGCGGGAGTCTACGAGCAGTACTTC.

The genes are TRBV11-1 and TRBJ2-5; weak D call: TRBD2 (7 bases). Germline CDR1 reads SGHAT; CDR2 reads FQDESV (reference sequence). This CDR3 is built from 16 residues. V dropped 4 bases and J dropped 3 bases, with 18 bases sitting between them. The CDR3 DNA follows: TGTGCCAGCAGCTCGGGGGGCCCAGGTATAGAAGAGACCCAGTACTTC. It is translated as CASSSGGPGIEETQYF.

This chain connects TRBV7-9 to TRBJ2-3; TRBD1 is a possible D gene (5 bases). Trimming took off 0 bases at V and 1 base at J, with 8 bases between the two ends. CDR1 SEHNR and CDR2 FQNEAQ come from the germline V gene (reference sequence). The CDR3 is 15 residues long. The CDR3 loop is CASSLAQGGTDTQYF. CDR3 in DNA: TGTGCCAGCAGCTTAGCCCAGGGCGGCACAGATACGCAGTATTTT.

The V call is TRBV24-1, the J call TRBJ2-5; TRBD2 matches 14 bases. The CDR3 loop spans 17 amino acids. The V gene's germline CDR1 is KGHDR and CDR2 SFDVKD. With V trimmed by 3 bases and J by 5 bases, 7 bases remained unmatched. The CDR3 is CATSDAGLAGVSETQYF. CDR3 coding DNA: TGTGCCACCAGTGATGCGGGACTAGCGGGAGTTTCGGAGACCCAGTACTTC.

The chain has TRBV19 and TRBJ1-2, with 10 bases matching TRBD1. Germline lookup yields CDR1 LNHDA and CDR2 SQIVND (reference sequence). CDR3 size: 16 residues. V shed 4 bases, J shed 9 bases, and the junction held 14 bases outside the gene matches. The CDR3 sequence is CASSKRQGALPGRYTF. As DNA, the CDR3 is TGTGCCAGTAGTAAGAGACAGGGGGCGCTTCCAGGCCGCTACACCTTC.

This clone was recorded only once. J is TRBJ2-5 and V is TRBV7-9, with D possibly matching TRBD2 (5 bases). Germline CDR1 reads SEHNR; CDR2 reads FQNEAQ (reference sequence). V gave up 3 bases and J gave up 7 bases, with 18 bases separating them. The CDR3 spans 15 residues. CDR3 nucleotides: TGTGCCAGCAGCTTCGGCCCGGCGAACGAGGGGACCCAGTACTTC. This sequence encodes CASSFGPANEGTQYF. The full variable domain, completed using reference TRBV7-9 and TRBJ2-5, is DTGVSQNPRHKITKRGQNVTFRCDPISEHNRLYWYRQTLGQGPEFLTYFQNEAQLEKSRLLSDRFSAERPKGSFSTLEIQRTEQGDSAMYLCASSFGPANEGTQYFGPGTRLLVL.

CDR3 nucleotides: TGCGCCAGCAGCTTGTTGGCAGGGGATGGGGGCTACACCTTC. It is translated as CASSLLAGDGGYTF. This chain joins TRBV5-1 and TRBJ1-2, with D perhaps matching TRBD1 (6 bases). Germline V gene lookup returns CDR1 SGHRS and CDR2 YFSETQ. The CDR3 spans 14 residues. Trimming removed 1 base from V and 8 bases from J, with 15 bases in between.

This clone has just one count. The chain is built from TRBV6-5 and TRBJ2-3, with TRBD1 matching over 10 bases. The CDR3 extends over 16 amino acids. Germline V gene lookup returns CDR1 MNHEY and CDR2 SVGAGI. Unmatched junction bases numbered 4, after V lost 0 bases and J lost 4 bases. CDR3 sequence (DNA): TGTGCCAGCAGTTACTCAGGGACAGGGGTCGCAGATACGCAGTATTTT. It is translated as CASSYSGTGVADTQYF.

The gene calls are TRBV28 and TRBJ2-1, with 8 bases fitting TRBD2. CDR1 MDHEN and CDR2 SYDVKM come from the germline V gene. This CDR3 is 12 amino acids long. V lost 8 bases and J lost 9; bases outside the gene matches: 6. The CDR3 DNA sequence: TGTGCCAGCCTCCGGGGGGGCGGTGAGCAGTTCTTC. Translating gives CASLRGGGEQFF.

The chain has TRBV18 and TRBJ2-5; TRBD1 is a possible D gene (6 bases). The CDR3 extends over 15 amino acids. Germline loops: CDR1 KGHSH, CDR2 LQKENI. Between the trimmed V and J ends, which lost 1 base and 1 base, there was a span of 10 bases. The CDR3 protein is CASSPLTGTQETQYF. DNA for the CDR3: TGTGCCAGCTCACCACTCACAGGGACCCAAGAGACCCAGTACTTC.

This clone was counted once. The chain links TRBV5-1 to TRBJ2-3; TRBD2 is a possible D gene (5 bases). The CDR3 spans 17 residues. Germline CDR1 reads SGHRS; CDR2 reads YFSETQ. Trimming removed 0 bases at V and 0 bases at J, with 14 bases between. The chain's CDR3 is CASSLVPQAVSTDTQYF. Here the CDR3 DNA reads TGCGCCAGCAGCTTGGTTCCCCAAGCGGTTAGCACAGATACGCAGTATTTT.

This clone was counted between two and nine times. The J gene is TRBJ1-1, the V gene TRBV19; D unresolved. The CDR3 runs 13 residues. Between the trimmed V and J ends, which lost 2 bases and 8 bases, there was a span of 12 bases. Germline CDR1 is LNHDA and CDR2 is SQIVND (reference sequence). The CDR3 DNA reads TGTGCCAGTAGTATAACCGGGTTTTCCGAAGCTTTCTTT. This gives the protein CASSITGFSEAFF.

The chain joins TRBV9 to TRBJ1-1; D not resolved. Germline lookup yields CDR1 SGDLS and CDR2 YYNGEE. Trimming took 0 bases from V and 0 from J, leaving 9 bases between them. The CDR3 totals 15 residues. The CDR3 coding sequence is TGTGCCAGCAGCGTAGGGGCAGAGATGAACACTGAAGCTTTCTTT. This codes for CASSVGAEMNTEAFF.

This clone appeared once. The rearrangement uses TRBV18 and TRBJ2-2, with unresolved D. Germline V gene data show CDR1 as KGHSH and CDR2 as LQKENI. The V and J ends lost 3 bases and 0 bases respectively, with 5 bases between them. The CDR3 runs 14 residues. The CDR3 region is CASSPQSNTGELFF. As DNA, the CDR3 is TGTGCCAGCTCACCCCAATCGAACACCGGGGAGCTGTTTTTT.

Comments on this clone: The junction does not match germline at one end; this may be a read error. The chain is built from TRBV19 and TRBJ2-2, with a weak D call TRBD1 (5 bases). The CDR3 runs 14 residues. The germline V gene encodes CDR1 LNHDA and CDR2 SQIVND (reference sequence). The CDR3 DNA follows: TGTGCCAGTACTTGGACAACGAACGCCGGGGAGCTGTTTTTT. Translation: CASTWTTNAGELFF.

In DNA, the CDR3 is TGTGCCAGCAGTTTAAGTCCAGGGTTTAGCAATCAGCCCCAGCATTTT. Protein: CASSLSPGFSNQPQHF. J is TRBJ1-5 and V is TRBV2; D might be TRBD1 (5 bases). This CDR3 has 16 residues. Trimming left V 5 bases short and J 0 bases short, with 14 bases between. The V gene's germline CDR1 is SNHLY and CDR2 FYNNEI.

This chain joins TRBV2 and TRBJ1-1, with D possibly being TRBD1 (6 bases). CDR3 length equals 14 residues. Trimming shortened V by 10 bases and J by 0 bases, and 15 bases separated the two germline ends. Germline loops: CDR1 SNHLY, CDR2 FYNNEI. The CDR3 region has the DNA TGTGCCACCGAAAACAGGGAGATGAACACTGAAGCTTTCTTT. It specifies CATENREMNTEAFF.

J is TRBJ2-2 and V is TRBV9; D call uncertain. This CDR3 region has 15 residues. Germline CDR1 and CDR2: SGDLS and YYNGEE. The ends were cut back, 0 bases at V and 3 bases at J, with 9 bases in the middle. The CDR3 DNA follows: TGTGCCAGCAGCGTAGCTAGGCTGGACACCGGGGAGCTGTTTTTT. As protein: CASSVARLDTGELFF.

The chain couples TRBV6-5 to TRBJ2-1; no reliable D call. There are 15 residues in the CDR3. V gave up 2 bases and J gave up 0 bases, with 8 bases separating them. Germline CDR1 and CDR2: MNHEY and SVGAGI. The CDR3 DNA sequence: TGTGCCAGCAGTTACCAGTCTAGCTCCTACAATGAGCAGTTCTTC. Amino acid sequence: CASSYQSSSYNEQFF.

This chain connects TRBV5-6 to TRBJ2-2; D is uncertain. CDR1 is SGHDT, CDR2 YYEEEE, per germline. V was clipped by 4 bases and J by 1 base, with 5 bases between them. The CDR3 sequence is 13 residues long. The CDR3 DNA follows: TGTGCCAGCAGCCATAGGAACACCGGGGAGCTGTTTTTT. It yields the protein CASSHRNTGELFF.

V gene TRBV4-1 combines with J gene TRBJ2-5, with D perhaps TRBD2 (5 bases). V lost 2 bases to trimming and J lost 5 bases, with 9 bases between them. The germline CDR1 and CDR2 sequences are MGHRA and YSYEKL. This CDR3 is built from 13 residues. CDR3 nucleotides: TGCGCCAGCAGCCAAACCCCGGGGGAGACCCAGTACTTC. Translation gives CASSQTPGETQYF.

The chain carries TRBV7-9 and TRBJ2-3; D gene ambiguous. Trimming removed 1 base at V and 0 bases at J, with 8 bases between. The germline V gene encodes CDR1 SEHNR and CDR2 FQNEAQ (reference sequence). CDR3 length: 15 residues. CDR3 region: CASSLEAASTDTQYF. The CDR3 DNA sequence: TGTGCCAGCAGCTTAGAAGCTGCTAGCACAGATACGCAGTATTTT.

In its sample, this clone was seen a few times. The rearrangement joins TRBV7-8 to TRBJ1-5, with D uncertain. V was trimmed by 5 bases and J by 7 bases, leaving 18 bases between them. The CDR3 extends over 15 amino acids. The germline CDR1 and CDR2 sequences are SGHVS and FQNEAQ. CDR3 nucleotide sequence: TGTGCCAGCAGCCAAGGTGGGAGGGTTGGGCAGCCCCAGCATTTT. As protein: CASSQGGRVGQPQHF.

Here the CDR3 reads CASTGTDQPQHF. Written as DNA, the CDR3 is TGTGCCAGCACCGGGACAGATCAGCCCCAGCATTTT. This chain uses TRBV7-9 with TRBJ1-5, with 7 bases aligning to TRBD1. The ends lost 7 bases at V and 5 bases at J; junction bases unmatched: 2. This CDR3 has 12 amino acids. Looked up from germline, CDR1 is SEHNR and CDR2 is FQNEAQ (reference sequence).

The rearrangement links TRBV24-1 to TRBJ2-1; 12 bases align to TRBD1. The CDR3 is 17 residues long. V trimming: 3 bases; J trimming: 9 bases; junction bases outside the gene matches: 11. Looked up from germline, CDR1 is KGHDR and CDR2 is SFDVKD. CDR3: CATSDPPGTGGKGEQFF. In DNA form, the CDR3 reads TGTGCCACCAGTGATCCTCCCGGGACAGGGGGCAAGGGTGAGCAGTTCTTC.